These 25 T cell receptor beta chains came from one sample sequenced in a study of OX40 agonist ivuxolimab in advanced cancers. Some clones are missing from TCRdb's copy, which holds only in-frame ones; the method was immunoSEQ multiplex PCR. The sample lists tens of thousands of clones; more than 75% were seen once. Sample: CD4+ or CD8+ T cells sorted from blood, taken in a trial of the OX40 agonist ivuxolimab. The receptors originated from an adult with an advanced solid tumor such as melanoma, head and neck, liver or kidney cancer.

This rearrangement joins TRBV13 to TRBJ2-5, with a weak D call TRBD2 (5 bases). Trimming shortened V by 5 bases and J by 7 bases, and 20 bases separated the two germline ends. CDR3 length: 15 amino acids. CDR1 is PRHDT, CDR2 FYEKMQ, per germline (reference sequence). The CDR3: CASSPTERALGTQYF. The DNA for the CDR3 is TGTGCCAGCAGCCCAACAGAGAGGGCTTTAGGGACCCAGTACTTC. The whole variable domain, remainder taken from reference TRBV13 and TRBJ2-5, is AAGVIQSPRHLIKEKRETATLKCYPIPRHDTVYWYQQGPGQDPQFLISFYEKMQSDKGSIPDRFSAQQFSDYHSELNMSSLELGDSALYFCASSPTERALGTQYFGPGTRLLVL.

The sample holds one count of this clone. The chain combines TRBV4-1 with TRBJ2-5; a possible D gene is TRBD1 (5 bases). The V end was cut by 2 bases, the J end by 4 bases, with 14 bases between. Germline V gene lookup returns CDR1 MGHRA and CDR2 YSYEKL. This CDR3 contains 15 residues. CDR3 bases: TGCGCCAGCAGCCAACAGGGCAACCGAGGAGAGACCCAGTACTTC. Translating it yields CASSQQGNRGETQYF.

CDR3 residues: CASSPTQAGGRGYTF. The CDR3 nucleotides read TGTGCCAGCAGTCCCACCCAGGCCGGGGGGCGGGGCTACACCTTC. The chain combines TRBV27 with TRBJ1-2, with D tentatively TRBD1 (6 bases). Trimming shortened V by 5 bases and J by 8 bases, and 21 bases separated the two germline ends. Germline V gives CDR1 MNHEY, CDR2 SMNVEV (reference sequence). The CDR3 length is 15 residues.

This chain links TRBV7-9 with TRBJ1-4, with 7 nucleotides matching TRBD1. Germline trimming cut 8 bases from V and 4 bases from J; bases unmatched to any gene: 10. CDR3 size: 15 residues. Germline V lookup: CDR1 SEHNR, CDR2 FQNEAQ (reference sequence). The CDR3 bases are TGTGCCAGCGAGGGGCGTGACAGGGATAATGAAAAACTGTTTTTT. Protein product: CASEGRDRDNEKLFF.

This chain uses TRBV27 with TRBJ2-3, with D maybe TRBD2 (5 bases). Germline-derived CDR1 and CDR2 are MNHEY and SMNVEV (reference sequence). The CDR3 contains 14 residues. The V end was cut by 6 bases, the J end by 8 bases, with 18 bases between. The CDR3 region is CASRETSALITQYF. DNA for the CDR3: TGTGCCAGCAGGGAAACTAGTGCGCTAATTACGCAGTATTTT.

The chain combines TRBV2 with TRBJ2-2, with 13 bases fitting TRBD2. The CDR3 loop spans 17 amino acids. CDR1 and CDR2 (germline): SNHLY, FYNNEI. V was clipped by 4 bases and J by 0 bases; unmatched bases: 2. This CDR3 is CASSGTSGGANTGELFF. CDR3 in DNA: TGTGCCAGCAGTGGGACTAGCGGGGGAGCGAACACCGGGGAGCTGTTTTTT.

This chain uses TRBV6-6 with TRBJ2-7; no definite D call. This CDR3 is built from 12 residues. The germline V gene has CDR1 MNHNY and CDR2 SVGAGI (reference sequence). With 0 bases removed from V and 4 bases from J, the gap between germline ends came to 4 bases. The CDR3 reads CASSYSKYEQYF. CDR3 nucleotides: TGTGCCAGCAGTTACTCGAAATACGAGCAGTACTTC.

The rearrangement links TRBV19 to TRBJ1-2; 8 positions match TRBD1. Germline assignment: CDR1 LNHDA and CDR2 SQIVND (reference sequence). Trimming removed 2 bases from V and 5 bases from J; junction bases left unmatched: 7. There are 15 residues in the CDR3. CDR3 sequence reads: CASSISGQGNYGYTF. The CDR3 nucleotides read TGTGCCAGTAGTATATCCGGACAGGGAAATTATGGCTACACCTTC.

The genes are TRBV27 and TRBJ2-7; TRBD2 is a possible D gene (5 bases). Germline CDR1 is MNHEY and CDR2 is SMNVEV (reference sequence). Trimming stripped 5 bases from V and 4 bases from J, with 15 bases between. There are 14 residues in the CDR3. The CDR3 bases are TGTGCCAGCAGTGCGGGTTCCTCGGGTTACGAGCAGTACTTC. This encodes CASSAGSSGYEQYF.

The rearrangement joins TRBV4-2 to TRBJ1-1; 7 nucleotides align to TRBD1. The ends lost 6 bases at V and 2 bases at J; junction bases unmatched: 9. The CDR3 spans 15 residues. In germline, CDR1 is LGHNA, CDR2 YNFKEQ. In nucleotides, the CDR3 is TGTGCCAGCAGGGAGGGGGCCCTTAAAAACACTGAAGCTTTCTTT. Protein product: CASREGALKNTEAFF.

The V call is TRBV28, the J call TRBJ2-7, with 7 positions matching TRBD1. Germline values: CDR1 MDHEN, CDR2 SYDVKM. The CDR3 is 17 residues long. The trim removed 2 bases at V and 2 bases at J, leaving 12 bases unmatched. This chain's CDR3 is CASSLLSGQSFPYEQYF. The CDR3 bases are TGTGCCAGCAGTTTACTTTCGGGACAGTCATTCCCCTACGAGCAGTACTTC. Supplemented by reference TRBV28 and TRBJ2-7, the full variable domain reads DVKVTQSSRYLVKRTGEKVFLECVQDMDHENMFWYRQDPGLGLRLIYFSYDVKMKEKGDIPEGYSVSREKKERFSLILESASTNQTSMYLCASSLLSGQSFPYEQYFGPGTRLTVT.

The chain joins TRBV28 to TRBJ2-7; 7 bases are a match to TRBD1. J lost 0 bases, V lost 6 bases, and 11 bases had no gene match. The V gene's germline CDR1 is MDHEN and CDR2 SYDVKM. The CDR3 length is 16 residues. The CDR3 DNA reads as TGTGCCAGCAGACCTTTCACAGGGGTGGGCTCCTACGAGCAGTACTTC. The encoded protein is CASRPFTGVGSYEQYF.

V and J are TRBV10-1 and TRBJ2-7; 11 bases align to TRBD2. J was trimmed by 6 bases and V by 8 bases; bases with no gene match: 15. CDR1 and CDR2 (germline): WNHNN, SYGVQD (reference sequence). CDR3 size: 16 residues. In DNA, the CDR3 is TGCGCCAGCTCATCCGGGACTAGCGGCGCCCTAGGCGAGCAGTACTTC. This codes for CASSSGTSGALGEQYF.

V usage is TRBV9 and J usage is TRBJ2-1, with 7 bases fitting TRBD2. The length of the CDR3 is 14 residues. The ends lost 0 bases at V and 6 bases at J; junction bases unmatched: 3. Looked up from germline, CDR1 is SGDLS and CDR2 is YYNGEE. CDR3 region: CASSVGPGGNEQFF. For the CDR3, the DNA is TGTGCCAGCAGCGTAGGGCCGGGGGGCAATGAGCAGTTCTTC.

In this sample, this clone turned up once. V is TRBV7-8 and J is TRBJ1-1, with D hard to call. The CDR3 covers 16 residues. Trimming removed 4 bases at V and 0 bases at J, with 15 bases between. The V gene's germline CDR1 is SGHVS and CDR2 FQNEAQ. The CDR3 DNA reads TGTGCCAGCAGCTGGGCCCCGGAGCGGATGAACACTGAAGCTTTCTTT. Translation: CASSWAPERMNTEAFF.

The V call is TRBV27, the J call TRBJ2-7, with D possibly being TRBD1 (5 bases). Germline lookup yields CDR1 MNHEY and CDR2 SMNVEV (reference sequence). This CDR3 has 13 residues. The V end was cut by 4 bases, the J end by 4 bases, with 11 bases between. The CDR3 here is CASSYLGRYEQYF. The CDR3 DNA is TGTGCCAGCAGTTACCTGGGGCGATACGAGCAGTACTTC.

The chain combines TRBV6-5 with TRBJ2-1; D is unclear. Germline CDR1 MNHEY, CDR2 SVGAGI. The V gene lost 4 bases and the J gene lost 6 bases, with 7 bases spanning the gap. This CDR3 is 12 amino acids long. The CDR3: CASSLDGNEQFF. The CDR3 nucleotides are TGTGCCAGCAGTTTAGACGGCAATGAGCAGTTCTTC.

The genes are TRBV13 and TRBJ1-2; D perhaps matches TRBD1 (6 bases). Trimming left V 3 bases short and J 6 bases short, with 8 bases between. Germline CDR1 is PRHDT and CDR2 is FYEKMQ (reference sequence). There are 12 residues in the CDR3. The CDR3 DNA sequence: TGTGCCAGCAGCTTCAGGACAGATGGCTACACCTTC. Translation: CASSFRTDGYTF.

The genes are TRBV4-1 and TRBJ1-1; D not certain. The V end lost 4 bases, the J end lost 5 bases, and 11 bases lay between the germline ends. Germline V lookup: CDR1 MGHRA, CDR2 YSYEKL. The CDR3 is 13 amino acids. The CDR3 DNA is TGCGCCAGCAGCCCACCCTTGGAGACTGAAGCTTTCTTT. This codes for CASSPPLETEAFF.

DNA of the CDR3: TGCGCCAGCAGCCCTAGCGGAGGTGAGCAGTTCTTC. Protein: CASSPSGGEQFF. The chain has TRBV5-1 and TRBJ2-1; 7 bases line up with TRBD2. Germline lookup yields CDR1 SGHRS and CDR2 YFSETQ. The CDR3 runs 12 residues. V lost 4 bases, J lost 9 bases, and 4 bases stayed unmatched.

The chain carries TRBV29-1 and TRBJ1-5, with 10 bases fitting TRBD1. Germline V gene lookup returns CDR1 SQVTM and CDR2 ANQGSEA. The CDR3 consists of 13 residues. V was clipped by 7 bases and J by 4 bases; unmatched bases: 4. CDR3 sequence reads: CSAKGQGNQPQHF. The DNA of the CDR3 is TGCAGCGCGAAGGGACAGGGGAATCAGCCCCAGCATTTT.

The chain recombines TRBV18 with TRBJ2-1; 11 nucleotides align to TRBD1. The CDR3 is made up of 15 amino acids. Germline loops: CDR1 KGHSH, CDR2 LQKENI. Trimming took 1 base from V and 4 from J; bases not matched to a gene: 0. CDR3 bases: TGTGCCAGCTCACCACGGGACAGGGGGTACAATGAGCAGTTCTTC. Translation gives CASSPRDRGYNEQFF.

V is TRBV27 and J is TRBJ2-5, with D possibly called TRBD1 or TRBD2 (5 bases each). Germline CDR1 reads MNHEY; CDR2 reads SMNVEV (reference sequence). Between the trimmed V and J ends, which lost 1 base and 3 bases, there was a span of 6 bases. The CDR3 loop spans 13 amino acids. The CDR3 DNA reads TGTGCCAGCAGTTTATTGGGGGAAGAGACCCAGTACTTC. Amino acid sequence: CASSLLGEETQYF.

The genes are TRBV5-6 and TRBJ1-1; tentatively, D is TRBD1 (5 bases). The V gene's germline CDR1 is SGHDT and CDR2 YYEEEE. This CDR3 spans 13 amino acids. V lost 4 bases and J 11 bases, leaving 18 bases between the germline ends. CDR3 in DNA: TGTGCCAGCAGCCTGGACCGTTCCGAGGGGGCTTTCTTT. Encoded protein: CASSLDRSEGAFF.

The V gene is TRBV13, the J gene TRBJ2-7, with D uncertain. Trimming stripped 6 bases from V and 6 bases from J, with 9 bases between. The CDR3 totals 11 residues. CDR1 and CDR2 (germline): PRHDT, FYEKMQ (reference sequence). CDR3 bases: TGTGCCAGCAGACAAGGGTTCGAGCAGTACTTC. This sequence encodes CASRQGFEQYF.